Sequencing of this T cell receptor beta chain was carried out in a study of cytotoxic CD8 clonotypes in ibrutinib-treated CLL. At the level of the study: Partial response was seen in some 24 patients and complete response in 2; after median around 5.5 years, about 14 stayed remitted, some 12 progressed.

This clone showed up just once. About 2 micrograms of genomic DNA, which was extracted from cryopreserved PBMCs, served as the material used for the TCR beta libraries. Germline V gene lookup returns CDR1 MNHEY and CDR2 SVGAGI. The CDR3 length is 14 residues. Trimming removed 5 bases from V and 4 bases from J; junction bases left unmatched: 6. Sequencing was designed to attain a depth spanning 1 in 200,000 to 1 in 1 million T cells. The repertoire was sequenced with immunoSEQ multiplex PCR; TCRdb's copy has only in-frame clones and lacks some. The table lists 150,000 to 200,000 clones, 84% of them singletons.

Sequencing used PBMCs, obtained after 24 months of ibrutinib treatment. The source of this sequence is a human donor with chronic lymphocytic leukemia. The V call is TRBV6-5, the J call TRBJ1-1, with 8 bases matching TRBD1. CDR3 residues: CASSHNDRGTEAFF. In DNA form, the CDR3 reads TGTGCCAGCAGTCACAACGACAGGGGCACTGAAGCTTTCTTT.